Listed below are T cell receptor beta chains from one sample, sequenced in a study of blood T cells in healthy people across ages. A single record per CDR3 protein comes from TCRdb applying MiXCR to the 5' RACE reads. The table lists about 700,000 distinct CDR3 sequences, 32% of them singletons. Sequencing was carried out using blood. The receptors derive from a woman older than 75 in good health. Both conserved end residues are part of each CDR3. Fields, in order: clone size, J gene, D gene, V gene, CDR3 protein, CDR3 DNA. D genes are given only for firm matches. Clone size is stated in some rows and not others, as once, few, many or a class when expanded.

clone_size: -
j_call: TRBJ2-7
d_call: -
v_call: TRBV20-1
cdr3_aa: CSARSGQISAPLDRYEQYF
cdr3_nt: TGCAGTGCCAGAAGCGGACAAATAAGCGCCCCCTTGGACCGTTACGAGCAGTACTTC

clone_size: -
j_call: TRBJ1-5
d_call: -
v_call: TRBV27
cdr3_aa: CASSPDGRPNQPQHF
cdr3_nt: TGTGCCAGCAGCCCCGACGGACGGCCGAATCAGCCCCAGCATTTT

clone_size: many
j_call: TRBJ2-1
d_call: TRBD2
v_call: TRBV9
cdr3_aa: CASGALMAGGINEQFF
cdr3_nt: TGTGCCAGCGGGGCCCTGATGGCGGGGGGTATCAATGAGCAGTTCTTC

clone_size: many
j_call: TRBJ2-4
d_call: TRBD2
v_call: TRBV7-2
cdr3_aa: CASSLARLAAENIQYF
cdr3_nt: TGTGCCAGCAGCTTAGCGCGCCTAGCGGCCGAAAACATTCAGTACTTC

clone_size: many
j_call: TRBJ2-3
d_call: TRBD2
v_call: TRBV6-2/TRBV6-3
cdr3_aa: CASSYDFASGVTQYF
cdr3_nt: TGTGCCAGCAGTTACGACTTCGCTAGCGGAGTTACGCAGTATTTT

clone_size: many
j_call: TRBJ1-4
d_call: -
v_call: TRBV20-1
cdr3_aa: CSAGRAPNEKLFF
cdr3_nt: TGCAGTGCTGGCCGGGCCCCAAATGAAAAACTGTTTTTT

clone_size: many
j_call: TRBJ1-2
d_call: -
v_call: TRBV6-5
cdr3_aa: CASSLGASSYGYTF
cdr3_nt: TGTGCCAGCAGCCTCGGGGCCAGCTCCTATGGCTACACCTTC

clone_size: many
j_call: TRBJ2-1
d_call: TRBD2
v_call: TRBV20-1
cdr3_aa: CSALPGLGGHEQFF
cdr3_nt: TGCAGTGCTTTGCCGGGACTAGGAGGGCATGAGCAGTTCTTC

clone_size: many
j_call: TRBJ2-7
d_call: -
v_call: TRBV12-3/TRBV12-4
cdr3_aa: CASGEIPYEQYF
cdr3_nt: TGTGCCAGCGGAGAGATTCCCTACGAGCAGTACTTC

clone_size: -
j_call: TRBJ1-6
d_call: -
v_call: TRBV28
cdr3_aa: CASSRNRDGGSPLHF
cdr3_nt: TGTGCCAGCAGCCGGAACAGGGACGGTGGTTCACCCCTCCACTTT